This TCR beta chain was sequenced for a study of T-cell memory formation after mild COVID-19. Whole-study findings and limits: Certain responding clones were present in pre-infection memory, suggesting participation of cross-reactive memory.

The CDR3 extends over 17 amino acids. With 4 bases clipped from V and 0 bases from J, the junction kept 9 bases outside the gene matches. This clonotype was recorded a few times. As yet, its antigen is unknown. From 5'RACE with constant-segment primers came TCR alpha and TCR beta cDNA libraries that carried sample barcodes and UMIs. TCRdb passed the 5' RACE reads through MiXCR, listing each CDR3 protein once. The sample comprises fewer than 500,000 distinct CDR3 sequences, around a quarter of which are singletons, and under 15% rests with the top ten. The sequence was obtained from an adult woman who had mild COVID-19 (a few samples of this study predate the infection). Cell type and time point are not known. The sample comprised PBMCs or a T cell subset sorted from them (not recorded which). V gene TRBV12-3 or TRBV12-4 combines with J gene TRBJ2-7, with TRBD2 identical over 10 bases. For the CDR3, the DNA is TGTGCCAGCAGTTCCCCAACTAGCGGGGAAATCTCCTACGAGCAGTACTTC. Amino acid sequence: CASSSPTSGEISYEQYF.